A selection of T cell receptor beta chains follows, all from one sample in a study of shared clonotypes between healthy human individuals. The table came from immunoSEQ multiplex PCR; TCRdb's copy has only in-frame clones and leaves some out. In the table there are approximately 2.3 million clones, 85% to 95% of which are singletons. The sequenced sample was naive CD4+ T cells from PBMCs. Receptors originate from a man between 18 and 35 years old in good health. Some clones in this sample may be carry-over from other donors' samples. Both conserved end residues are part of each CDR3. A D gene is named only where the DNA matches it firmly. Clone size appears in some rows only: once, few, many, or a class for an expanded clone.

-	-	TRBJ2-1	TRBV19	CASSYSHEQFF	TGTGCCAGTAGTTATTCCCATGAGCAGTTCTTC
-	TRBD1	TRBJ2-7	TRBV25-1	CASSEVTGAKQYF	TGTGCCAGCAGTGAAGTTACAGGGGCTAAGCAGTACTTC
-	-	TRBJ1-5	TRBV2	CASGDFDSNQPQHF	TGTGCCAGCGGGGACTTCGATAGCAATCAGCCCCAGCATTTT
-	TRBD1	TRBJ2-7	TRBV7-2	CASSLAGQTGDEQYF	TGTGCCAGCAGCTTGGCGGGTCAAACAGGGGACGAGCAGTACTTC
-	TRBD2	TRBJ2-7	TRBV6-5	CASSSPDSGSHEQYF	TGTGCCAGCAGTTCTCCGGATAGCGGGAGTCACGAGCAGTACTTC
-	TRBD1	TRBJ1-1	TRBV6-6	CASSGTQGHTEAFF	TGTGCCAGCAGTGGAACACAGGGGCACACTGAAGCTTTCTTT
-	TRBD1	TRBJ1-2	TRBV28	CASRPTGVTGGLYGYTF	TGTGCCAGCAGACCCACTGGGGTTACAGGGGGCCTCTATGGCTACACCTTC
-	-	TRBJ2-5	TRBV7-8	CASSANREETQYF	TGTGCCAGCAGCGCCAACAGGGAAGAGACCCAGTACTTC
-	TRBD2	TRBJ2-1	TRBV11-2	CASSSLAGGPGEQFF	TGTGCCAGCAGCTCGCTAGCGGGAGGGCCGGGTGAGCAGTTCTTC
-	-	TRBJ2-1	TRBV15	CATSRDRGIAVYNEQFF	TGTGCCACCAGCAGAGATAGAGGAATAGCGGTGTACAATGAGCAGTTCTTC
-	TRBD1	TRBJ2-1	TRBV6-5	CASSPDRGANEQFF	TGTGCCAGCAGCCCGGACAGGGGAGCTAATGAGCAGTTCTTC
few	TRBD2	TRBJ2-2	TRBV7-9	CASRNRGLAGEGTGELFF	TGTGCCAGCAGAAATAGGGGACTAGCGGGAGAGGGCACCGGGGAGCTGTTTTTT
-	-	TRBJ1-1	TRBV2	CASRLQGNTEAFF	TGTGCCAGCAGGTTACAGGGGAACACTGAAGCTTTCTTT
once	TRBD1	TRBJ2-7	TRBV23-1	CASRLWTGVSYEQYF	TGCGCCAGCAGACTGTGGACAGGGGTCTCCTACGAGCAGTACTTC
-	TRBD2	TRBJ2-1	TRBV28	CASSLHEGLAGVNEQFF	TGTGCCAGCAGTTTGCATGAAGGGTTAGCGGGAGTCAATGAGCAGTTCTTC
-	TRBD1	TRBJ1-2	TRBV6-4	CASSKTGVDGYTF	TGTGCCAGCAGTAAGACAGGGGTTGATGGCTACACCTTC
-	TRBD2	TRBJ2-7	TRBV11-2	CASSLSLAGLGQYF	TGTGCCAGCAGCTTATCGCTAGCGGGCCTGGGACAGTACTTC
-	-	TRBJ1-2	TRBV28	CASSTVGGGAVGYTF	TGTGCCAGCAGCACAGTCGGCGGGGGGGCGGTTGGCTACACCTTC
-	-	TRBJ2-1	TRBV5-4	CASSILGTNEQFF	TGTGCCAGCAGCATCCTAGGTACCAATGAGCAGTTCTTC
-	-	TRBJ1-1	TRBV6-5	CASSPLGAVGPEAFF	TGTGCCAGCAGCCCGCTGGGAGCCGTGGGCCCTGAAGCTTTCTTT
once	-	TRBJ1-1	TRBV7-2	CASSSTFGGDLNTEAFF	TGTGCCAGCAGCTCGACCTTTGGGGGGGATCTTAACACTGAAGCTTTCTTT
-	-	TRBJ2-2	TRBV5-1	CASLDWENTGELFF	TGCGCCAGCCTAGACTGGGAGAACACCGGGGAGCTGTTTTTT
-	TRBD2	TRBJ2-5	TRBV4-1	CASSQASSLAEETQYF	TGCGCCAGCAGCCAAGCTTCATCACTAGCGGAAGAGACCCAGTACTTC
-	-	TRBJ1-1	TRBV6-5	CASSGGGLTTEAFF	TGTGCCAGCAGCGGGGGGGGTTTGACCACTGAAGCTTTCTTT
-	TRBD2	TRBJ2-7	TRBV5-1	CASSLSSGSLAYEQYF	TGCGCCAGCAGCTTGTCTAGCGGGAGTCTAGCCTACGAGCAGTACTTC
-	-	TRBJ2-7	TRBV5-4	CASSLKTDRYEQYF	TGTGCCAGCAGCCTAAAGACAGACCGCTACGAGCAGTACTTC
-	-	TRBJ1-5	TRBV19	CASISTHGRQPQHF	TGTGCCAGTATCTCTACACATGGTCGTCAGCCCCAGCATTTT
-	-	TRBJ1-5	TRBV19	CASTRSNQPQHF	TGTGCCAGCACGAGGAGCAATCAGCCCCAGCATTTT
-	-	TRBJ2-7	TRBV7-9	CASSPPGLGVHEQYF	TGTGCCAGCAGCCCACCGGGCCTAGGGGTTCACGAGCAGTACTTC
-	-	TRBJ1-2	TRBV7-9	CASSLSQALLYGYTF	TGTGCCAGCAGCTTATCGCAGGCATTGCTTTATGGCTACACCTTC
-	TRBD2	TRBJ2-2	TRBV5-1	CASSLWTSGSSGELFF	TGCGCCAGCAGCTTATGGACTAGCGGGAGCTCCGGGGAGCTGTTTTTT
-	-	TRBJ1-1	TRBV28	CASSQDPSGRTEAFF	TGTGCCAGCAGTCAGGACCCGTCAGGGAGGACTGAAGCTTTCTTT
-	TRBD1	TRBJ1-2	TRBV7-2	CASSLGQGFYGYTF	TGTGCCAGCAGCTTAGGACAGGGGTTCTATGGCTACACCTTC
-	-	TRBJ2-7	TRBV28	CASSSPSSSSYEQYF	TGTGCCAGCAGTTCTCCTAGCAGCAGCTCCTACGAGCAGTACTTC
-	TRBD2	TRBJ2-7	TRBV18	CASSLGLAGVYEQYF	TGTGCCAGCTCACTAGGACTAGCGGGAGTGTACGAGCAGTACTTC
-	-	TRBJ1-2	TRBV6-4	CASSADRSSYGYTF	TGTGCCAGCAGTGCTGACAGGTCAAGTTATGGCTACACCTTC
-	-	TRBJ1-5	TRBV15	CATSRESWGSNQPQHF	TGTGCCACCAGCAGAGAATCCTGGGGAAGCAATCAGCCCCAGCATTTT
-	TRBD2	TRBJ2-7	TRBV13	CASSSQGTSGPISYEQYF	TGTGCCAGCAGCTCACAGGGGACTAGCGGGCCGATTTCCTACGAGCAGTACTTC
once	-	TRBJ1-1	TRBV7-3	CASSTSRNTEAFF	TGTGCCAGCAGCACCTCAAGGAACACTGAAGCTTTCTTT
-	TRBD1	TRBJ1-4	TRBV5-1	CASSMGQAVGNEKLFF	TGCGCCAGCAGCATGGGACAGGCGGTCGGTAATGAAAAACTGTTTTTT
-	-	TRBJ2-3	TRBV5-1	CASSLVDRLTDTQYF	TGCGCCAGCAGCTTGGTAGACCGACTCACAGATACGCAGTATTTT
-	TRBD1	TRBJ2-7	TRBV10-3	CAISATGDRVYEQYF	TGTGCCATCAGTGCTACAGGGGACAGGGTCTACGAGCAGTACTTC
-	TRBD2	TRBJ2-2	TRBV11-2	CASSQLPSGNTGELFF	TGTGCCAGCAGCCAGTTACCTAGCGGAAACACCGGGGAGCTGTTTTTT
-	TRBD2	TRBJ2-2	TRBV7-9	CASSHGTSGPTGELFF	TGTGCCAGCAGCCATGGGACTAGCGGGCCCACCGGGGAGCTGTTTTTT
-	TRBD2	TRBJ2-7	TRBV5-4	CASSLGGTSASEQYF	TGTGCCAGCAGCTTGGGGGGGACTAGTGCCAGCGAGCAGTACTTC
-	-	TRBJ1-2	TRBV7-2	CASSLGPTANYGYTF	TGTGCCAGCAGCTTGGGACCGACAGCTAACTATGGCTACACCTTC
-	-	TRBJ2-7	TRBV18	CASSPTVHYEQYF	TGTGCCAGCTCACCGACGGTCCACTACGAGCAGTACTTC
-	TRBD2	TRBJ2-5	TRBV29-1	CSAGLAGTGTQYF	TGCAGCGCGGGACTAGCGGGAACTGGGACCCAGTACTTC
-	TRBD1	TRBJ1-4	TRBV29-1	CSAGTGFFATNEKLFF	TGCAGCGCCGGGACAGGGTTCTTTGCAACTAATGAAAAACTGTTTTTT
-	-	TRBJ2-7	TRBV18	CASSRGRGVIYEQYF	TGTGCCAGCTCACGGGGGCGCGGCGTTATCTACGAGCAGTACTTC
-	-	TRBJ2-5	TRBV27	CASSLRRFQETQYF	TGTGCCAGCAGTTTGAGGAGGTTCCAAGAGACCCAGTACTTC
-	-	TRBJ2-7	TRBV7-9	CASSLARSRVDEQYF	TGTGCCAGCAGCTTAGCGAGGTCCAGGGTGGACGAGCAGTACTTC
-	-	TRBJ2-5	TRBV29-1	CSVAHRSPLGTQYF	TGCAGCGTTGCCCATCGCAGTCCGCTGGGGACCCAGTACTTC
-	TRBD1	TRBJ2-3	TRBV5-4	CASSARQGKDTQYF	TGTGCCAGCAGCGCCCGACAGGGGAAAGATACGCAGTATTTT
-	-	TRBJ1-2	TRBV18	CASSPPSGSDGYTF	TGTGCCAGCTCACCACCTTCGGGGTCGGATGGCTACACCTTC
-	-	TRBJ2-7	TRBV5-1	CASSLEGSWGNSYEQYF	TGCGCCAGCAGCTTGGAGGGGTCATGGGGTAACTCCTACGAGCAGTACTTC
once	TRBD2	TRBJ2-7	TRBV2	CASSVGLAGVYEQYF	TGTGCCAGCAGTGTAGGTCTAGCGGGAGTGTACGAGCAGTACTTC
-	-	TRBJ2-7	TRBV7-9	CASSPPRGIQREQYF	TGTGCCAGCAGCCCCCCCCGCGGAATCCAGAGGGAGCAGTACTTC
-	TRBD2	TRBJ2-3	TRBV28	CASSLFGLDGDTQYF	TGTGCCAGCAGTTTATTCGGACTAGACGGAGATACGCAGTATTTT